What follows are 24 T cell receptor beta chains derived from one specimen sequenced in a study of T cell responses to AZD1222 COVID-19 vaccine. Generated by immunoSEQ multiplex PCR, the TCRdb table keeps only in-frame clones and is missing some. This sample has about 150,000 clones, with about nine tenths found just once. The sample consisted of peripheral blood, taken on day 0 of AZD1222 vaccination. The receptors come from an adult in good health.

This chain links TRBV12-3 or TRBV12-4 with TRBJ2-7; 7 nucleotides align to TRBD2. V shed 5 bases, J shed 7 bases, and the junction held 8 bases outside the gene matches. The CDR3 length is 13 residues. CDR3 sequence (DNA): TGTGCCAGCAGTGTTACTAGCGCGGGGGAGCAGTACTTC. Amino acid sequence: CASSVTSAGEQYF.

This sequence joins TRBV10-3 and TRBJ2-1, with 7 bases lining up with TRBD2. In germline, CDR1 is ENHRY, CDR2 SYGVKD. The CDR3 spans 18 residues. V was pared by 3 bases and J by 0 bases, with 11 bases of the junction left unmatched. The CDR3 loop reads CAISDASGGGNSYNEQFF. Written as DNA, the CDR3 is TGTGCCATCAGTGATGCTAGCGGCGGAGGGAACTCCTACAATGAGCAGTTCTTC.

This clone was recorded a few times. The chain carries TRBV2 and TRBJ2-1; the D gene could be TRBD1 or TRBD2 (5 bases each). Germline V lookup: CDR1 SNHLY, CDR2 FYNNEI. The V end was cut by 6 bases, the J end by 7 bases, with 16 bases between. The CDR3 consists of 14 residues. CDR3 in DNA: TGTGCCAGCAGCAATGGGGGTCGAACGAATGAGCAGTTCTTC. This translates into CASSNGGRTNEQFF.

This rearrangement joins TRBV14 to TRBJ1-2, with D hard to call. Germline CDR1 reads SGHDN; CDR2 reads FVKESK. Trimming removed 4 bases from V and 5 bases from J, with 11 bases in between. There are 13 residues in the CDR3. The CDR3 spells CASSPTRIYGYTF. The CDR3 DNA sequence: TGTGCCAGCAGCCCGACACGAATTTATGGCTACACCTTC.

V is TRBV5-5 and J is TRBJ1-2, with D uncertain. Per germline, CDR1 SGHKS and CDR2 YYEKEE (reference sequence). This CDR3 has 17 amino acids. V lost 0 bases, J lost 4 bases, and 19 bases lay in between. DNA of the CDR3: TGTGCCAGCAGCTTGGGGGCAGGACTGAGGTTTGTCTATGGCTACACCTTC. It codes for CASSLGAGLRFVYGYTF.

The rearrangement uses TRBV7-6 and TRBJ1-4; D may be TRBD1 (5 bases). Per germline, CDR1 SGHVS and CDR2 FNYEAQ. V lost 3 bases and J lost 5, with 10 bases in between. This CDR3 contains 14 residues. CDR3 coding DNA: TGTGCCAGCAGCTTTAGCTCAGGGAATGAAAAACTGTTTTTT. Its protein product is CASSFSSGNEKLFF.

The gene calls are TRBV7-2 and TRBJ2-7; a possible D gene is TRBD1 (6 bases). CDR3 length equals 13 residues. The V end was cut by 1 base, the J end by 6 bases, with 10 bases between. Looked up from germline, CDR1 is SGHTA and CDR2 is FQGNSA. DNA for the CDR3: TGTGCCAGCAGCTTAGGGAACAGGGTCGAGCAGTACTTC. Amino acids: CASSLGNRVEQYF.

This clone was recorded only once. J is TRBJ1-3 and V is TRBV28; D call uncertain. Germline V gene lookup returns CDR1 MDHEN and CDR2 SYDVKM. Trimming cost V 3 bases and J 4 bases, with 7 bases left between them. The CDR3 runs to 13 residues. CDR3 region: CASSFWFGNTIYF. CDR3 bases: TGTGCCAGCAGTTTCTGGTTCGGAAACACCATATATTTT.

The rearrangement uses TRBV3-1 (or the pseudogene TRBV3-2) and TRBJ2-1; maybe TRBD1 (5 bases). The germline gives CDR1 LGHDT, CDR2 YNNKEL (reference sequence). The V end lost 3 bases, the J end lost 2 bases, and 14 bases lay between the germline ends. The CDR3 covers 16 residues. The CDR3 here is CASSHRQSYTYNEQFF. DNA for the CDR3: TGTGCCAGCAGCCACAGACAGAGTTACACCTACAATGAGCAGTTCTTC.

This clone appeared a single time. The chain has TRBV24-1 and TRBJ2-1, with TRBD1 matching over 10 bases. This CDR3 contains 17 residues. Trimming took 6 bases from V and 6 from J; bases not matched to a gene: 13. Germline CDR1 is KGHDR and CDR2 is SFDVKD. The CDR3: CATSSPTGTGVVNEQFF. The CDR3, as DNA: TGTGCCACCAGTTCCCCCACCGGGACAGGGGTTGTCAATGAGCAGTTCTTC.

The chain combines TRBV19 with TRBJ2-3, with 7 bases that match TRBD1. The length of the CDR3 is 14 residues. V was clipped by 7 bases and J by 6 bases; unmatched bases: 10. CDR1 LNHDA and CDR2 SQIVND come from the germline V gene (reference sequence). The CDR3 DNA follows: TGTGCCAGTACCCACAGGGACAGACGGGATACGCAGTATTTT. This translates into CASTHRDRRDTQYF.

The rearrangement links TRBV5-4 to TRBJ1-2, with 9 bases that match TRBD1. The length of the CDR3 is 15 residues. CDR1 and CDR2 (germline): SGHNT, YYREEE (reference sequence). Trimming at V came to 5 bases and at J to 4 bases, leaving 9 bases not matched to a gene. The DNA of the CDR3 is TGTGCCAGCAGTCGGACAGGGGCCCCGGCCTATGGCTACACCTTC. Its protein is CASSRTGAPAYGYTF.

This clone occurred a few times. V gene TRBV2 combines with J gene TRBJ1-2, with no clear D. CDR1 is SNHLY, CDR2 FYNNEI, per germline. There are 12 residues in the CDR3. V shed 5 bases and J shed 5 bases, with 9 bases lying between them. The CDR3 protein is CASSSTLYGYTF. The CDR3 DNA is TGTGCCAGCAGTTCGACGCTGTATGGCTACACCTTC.

This rearrangement joins TRBV9 to TRBJ1-1; no definite D call. V was cut by 3 bases and J by 2 bases, with 5 bases left in between. The CDR3 loop spans 12 amino acids. The germline V gene has CDR1 SGDLS and CDR2 YYNGEE. In DNA form, the CDR3 reads TGTGCCAGCAGCGCATCCAACACTGAAGCTTTCTTT. Amino acid sequence: CASSASNTEAFF.

A single count supports this clone. This chain uses TRBV12-3 or TRBV12-4 with TRBJ1-2; possibly TRBD1 for D (5 bases). V gave up 8 bases and J gave up 8 bases, with 15 bases separating them. The CDR3 totals 12 residues. Here the CDR3 DNA reads TGTGCCAGCTCCACCGGATGGGGGGGCTACACCTTC. This codes for CASSTGWGGYTF.

V is TRBV2 and J is TRBJ1-1; TRBD1 is a possible D gene (6 bases). Trimming removed 5 bases at V and 1 base at J, with 14 bases between. This CDR3 has 15 residues. The germline CDR1 and CDR2 sequences are SNHLY and FYNNEI. CDR3 nucleotides: TGTGCCAGCAGTTATCTAGGGACACCGAACACTGAAGCTTTCTTT. It codes for CASSYLGTPNTEAFF.

The chain links TRBV28 to TRBJ2-5, with D perhaps TRBD1 (6 bases). The CDR3 is 14 residues long. The germline V gene encodes CDR1 MDHEN and CDR2 SYDVKM. V was trimmed by 1 base and J by 1 base, leaving 7 bases between them. The chain's CDR3 is CASSLFRGQETQYF. CDR3 nucleotide sequence: TGTGCCAGCAGTTTATTCAGGGGCCAAGAGACCCAGTACTTC.

The chain links TRBV24-1 to TRBJ1-6; TRBD1 aligns across 10 bases. J was trimmed by 7 bases and V by 6 bases; bases with no gene match: 2. The CDR3 loop spans 14 amino acids. Germline V lookup: CDR1 KGHDR, CDR2 SFDVKD. The CDR3 sequence is CATSQGQGNSPLHF. CDR3 bases: TGTGCCACCAGTCAGGGACAGGGGAATTCACCCCTCCACTTT.

The chain has TRBV9 and TRBJ1-1, with D hard to call. Germline CDR1 is SGDLS and CDR2 is YYNGEE. Trimming removed 0 bases at V and 5 bases at J, with 14 bases between. CDR3 length: 15 residues. The CDR3: CASSVAPGEGTEAFF. CDR3 DNA: TGTGCCAGCAGCGTAGCTCCTGGGGAGGGAACTGAAGCTTTCTTT.

The chain joins TRBV19 to TRBJ1-2, with 8 bases fitting TRBD1. The CDR3 runs to 17 residues. The V segment lost 0 bases and the J segment 7 bases; nucleotides outside the gene matches: 13. Germline CDR1 is LNHDA and CDR2 is SQIVND (reference sequence). The CDR3 is CASSIEAIGQGAGGYTF. CDR3 DNA sequence: TGTGCCAGTAGTATAGAGGCGATCGGGCAGGGGGCAGGTGGCTACACCTTC.

The rearrangement links TRBV28 to TRBJ1-2, with D perhaps TRBD1 (5 bases). Trimming shortened V by 5 bases and J by 8 bases, and 15 bases separated the two germline ends. The germline CDR1 and CDR2 sequences are MDHEN and SYDVKM. The CDR3 is 13 amino acids. The CDR3 nucleotides are TGTGCCAGCAGTCCCGGCTGGGGGAGAGGCTACACCTTC. Protein: CASSPGWGRGYTF.

DNA for the CDR3: TGCGCCAGCAGCCATCGCACAGGGAACACTGAAGCTTTCTTT. This sequence encodes CASSHRTGNTEAFF. This sequence joins TRBV5-1 and TRBJ1-1; D is possibly TRBD1 (5 bases). The CDR3 totals 14 residues. Germline V lookup: CDR1 SGHRS, CDR2 YFSETQ. Trimming stripped 4 bases from V and 1 base from J, with 11 bases between.

The chain couples TRBV24-1 to TRBJ1-2; the D is unclear. The CDR3 length is 12 residues. Deletions cut 4 bases from V and 8 bases from J, with 10 bases between. CDR1 KGHDR and CDR2 SFDVKD come from the germline V gene. CDR3 amino acids: CATSEAWGGYTF. The CDR3 DNA follows: TGTGCCACCAGTGAAGCGTGGGGAGGCTACACCTTC.

The chain recombines TRBV24-1 with TRBJ1-2; 8 bases map to TRBD1. CDR3 length equals 15 residues. Losses at the gene ends were 3 bases for V and 7 bases for J; bases not matched to a gene: 9. The germline V gene encodes CDR1 KGHDR and CDR2 SFDVKD. The CDR3 here is CATSDIGQGRGGYTF. CDR3 in DNA: TGTGCCACCAGTGATATTGGACAGGGCCGGGGTGGCTACACCTTC.